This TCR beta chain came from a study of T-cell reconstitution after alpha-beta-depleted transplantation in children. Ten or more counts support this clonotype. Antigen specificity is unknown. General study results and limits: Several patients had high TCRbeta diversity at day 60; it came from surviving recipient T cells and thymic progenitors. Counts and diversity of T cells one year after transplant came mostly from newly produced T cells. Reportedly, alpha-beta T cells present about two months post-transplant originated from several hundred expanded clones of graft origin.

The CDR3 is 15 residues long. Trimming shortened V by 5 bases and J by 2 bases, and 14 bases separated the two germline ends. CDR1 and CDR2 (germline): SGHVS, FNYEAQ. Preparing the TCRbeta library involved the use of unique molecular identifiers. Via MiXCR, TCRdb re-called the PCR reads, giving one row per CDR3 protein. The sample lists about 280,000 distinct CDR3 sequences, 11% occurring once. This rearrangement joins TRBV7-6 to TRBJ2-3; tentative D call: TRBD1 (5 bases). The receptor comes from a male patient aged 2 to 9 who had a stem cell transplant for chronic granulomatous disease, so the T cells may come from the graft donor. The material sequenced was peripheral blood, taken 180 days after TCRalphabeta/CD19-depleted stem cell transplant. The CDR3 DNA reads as TGTGCCAGCAGCCTAGGACAAGGGCACACAGATACGCAGTATTTT. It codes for CASSLGQGHTDTQYF. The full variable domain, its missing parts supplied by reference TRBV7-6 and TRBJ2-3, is GAGVSQSPRYKVTKRGQDVALRCDPISGHVSLYWYRQALGQGPEFLTYFNYEAQQDKSGLPNDRFSAERPEGSISTLTIQRTEQRDSAMYRCASSLGQGHTDTQYFGPGTRLTVL.